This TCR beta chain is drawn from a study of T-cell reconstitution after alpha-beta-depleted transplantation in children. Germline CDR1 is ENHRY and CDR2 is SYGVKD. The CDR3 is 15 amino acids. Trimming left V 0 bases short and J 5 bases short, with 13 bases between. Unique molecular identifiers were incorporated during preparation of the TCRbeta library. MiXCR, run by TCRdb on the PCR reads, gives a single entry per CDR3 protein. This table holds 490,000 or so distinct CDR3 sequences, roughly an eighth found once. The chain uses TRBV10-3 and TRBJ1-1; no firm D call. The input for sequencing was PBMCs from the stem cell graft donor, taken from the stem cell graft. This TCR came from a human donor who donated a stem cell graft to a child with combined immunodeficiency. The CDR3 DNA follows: TGTGCCATCAGTGAGTCGTGGGTTCGAGAGACTGAAGCTTTCTTT. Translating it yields CAISESWVRETEAFF.